These 4 T cell receptor beta chains share one sample of origin, sequenced in a study of cytomegalovirus exposure and HLA in healthy donors. Researchers ran the PCR with 60 Vbeta and 13 Jbeta primers. The method was immunoSEQ multiplex PCR; TCRdb's version includes in-frame clones alone and lacks a portion of them. Altogether about 97,000 clones are present, roughly four fifths being singletons, with the ten largest covering more than 5%. Sequenced sample: PBMCs. The source is a man in his forties in good health and CMV-seropositive.

In this sample, this clone turned up a few times. The chain carries TRBV10-1 and TRBJ2-3; no clear D. V lost 2 bases to trimming and J lost 5 bases, with 8 bases between them. This CDR3 is built from 13 residues. Germline CDR1 WNHNN, CDR2 SYGVQD (reference sequence). The CDR3 loop is CASSETGGDTQYF. The CDR3 DNA reads as TGCGCCAGCAGTGAGACGGGTGGAGATACGCAGTATTTT.

This clone has only a few counts. This chain joins TRBV2 and TRBJ2-6; perhaps TRBD1 as D (6 bases). The germline V gene encodes CDR1 SNHLY and CDR2 FYNNEI. Trimming left V 10 bases short and J 0 bases short, with 13 bases between. CDR3 size: 15 residues. CDR3 in amino acids: CATTGHLSGANVLTF. As DNA, the CDR3 is TGTGCCACCACGGGACACCTCTCTGGGGCCAACGTCCTGACTTTC. Full variable domain (missing parts from reference TRBV2 and TRBJ2-6): EPEVTQTPSHQVTQMGQEVILRCVPISNHLYFYWYRQILGQKVEFLVSFYNNEISEKSEIFDDQFSVERPDGSNFTLKIRSTKLEDSAMYFCATTGHLSGANVLTFGAGSRLTVL.

CDR3 bases: TGTGCCAGCAGTCAAGGACAGGGATATGGCTACACCTTC. As protein: CASSQGQGYGYTF. V gene TRBV28 combines with J gene TRBJ1-2, with TRBD1 matching over 8 bases. The CDR3 extends over 13 amino acids. V lost 5 bases, J lost 5 bases, and 4 bases stayed unmatched. From germline, CDR1 is MDHEN and CDR2 SYDVKM.

The rearrangement joins TRBV6-5 to TRBJ2-3; D gene uncertain. The germline CDR1 and CDR2 sequences are MNHEY and SVGAGI. Trimming left V 6 bases short and J 4 bases short, with 14 bases between. This CDR3 spans 14 amino acids. The CDR3: CASRTTGSADTQYF. The DNA for the CDR3 is TGTGCCAGCAGGACGACCGGGTCGGCAGATACGCAGTATTTT.